This T cell receptor beta chain was found in a study of blood T cells in healthy people across ages. Study overall: There was about one barcoded beta molecule captured by template switching per two T cells.

Germline V CDR1 and CDR2: ENHRY, SYGVKD. This CDR3 region has 13 residues. Between the trimmed V and J ends, which lost 7 bases and 7 bases, there was a span of 13 bases. Primers used in a second PCR of about 6 to 12 cycles were a sample-barcoded 5' primer and a J-beta primer mix. The template-switch adaptor was a 5' adaptor with 12 random nucleotides. It tagged each cDNA molecule. TCRdb re-analysed the 5' RACE reads in MiXCR, keeping a single row per CDR3 protein. The table records 800,000 or so distinct CDR3 sequences, around 45% of them present only once. Extraction of total RNA produced a minimum of 5 micrograms from each sample.

The receptor comes from a man older than 75 in good health. The chain uses TRBV10-3 and TRBJ1-4; tentative D call: TRBD1 (5 bases). Material for sequencing was blood. In DNA, the CDR3 is TGTGCCATCACCCGGGACTTCGGTGAAAAACTGTTTTTT. It codes for CAITRDFGEKLFF.